A single sample is the source of the 11 T cell receptor beta chains below, sequenced in a study of T cell responses to AZD1222 COVID-19 vaccine. TCRdb's copy holds only in-frame clones and misses some; the assay was immunoSEQ multiplex PCR. The repertoire has about 110,000 clones, 86% of them found once; the top ten carry approximately 3.3%. The material sequenced was peripheral blood, taken on day 0 of AZD1222 vaccination. The receptors stem from an adult in good health.

The chain recombines TRBV5-1 with TRBJ2-3; 10 bases are a match to TRBD2. This CDR3 comprises 15 residues. J was trimmed by 2 bases and V by 9 bases; bases with no gene match: 9. Germline CDR1 is SGHRS and CDR2 is YFSETQ. CDR3: CATHFLAGATDTQYF. Written as DNA, the CDR3 is TGCGCCACCCATTTCCTAGCGGGGGCCACAGATACGCAGTATTTT.

This clone was seen a few times. The J gene is TRBJ2-2, the V gene TRBV10-1; 7 nucleotides align to TRBD1. Trimming cost V 6 bases and J 0 bases; bases outside gene matches: 4. The germline V gene has CDR1 WNHNN and CDR2 SYGVQD (reference sequence). The CDR3 sequence is 15 residues long. In DNA, the CDR3 is TGCGCCAGCAGCCGGGACAGCGCGAACACCGGGGAGCTGTTTTTT. It codes for CASSRDSANTGELFF.

This chain joins TRBV9 and TRBJ1-1; D not certain. Germline CDR1 is SGDLS and CDR2 is YYNGEE. This CDR3 has 15 residues. V lost 2 bases to trimming and J lost 1 base, with 12 bases between them. In DNA form, the CDR3 reads TGTGCCAGCAGCGTCTCAGGAACGGGGAACACTGAAGCTTTCTTT. This sequence encodes CASSVSGTGNTEAFF.

J is TRBJ2-7 and V is TRBV5-4; TRBD2 matches at 7 bases. The J segment lost 6 bases and the V segment lost 3 bases, leaving 9 bases of the junction unmatched. The CDR3 runs to 14 residues. Germline assignment: CDR1 SGHNT and CDR2 YYREEE (reference sequence). The CDR3 region has the DNA TGTGCCAGCAGCTGGGAGGGGTTAGGGGTCGAGCAGTACTTC. Encoded protein: CASSWEGLGVEQYF.

The rearrangement links TRBV7-8 to TRBJ2-5, with 7 bases lining up with TRBD2. The CDR3 contains 13 residues. The germline V gene has CDR1 SGHVS and CDR2 FQNEAQ. Unmatched junction bases numbered 6, after V lost 5 bases and J lost 6 bases. The CDR3 spells CASSREVLKTQYF. CDR3 DNA sequence: TGTGCCAGCAGCCGGGAGGTCCTGAAGACCCAGTACTTC.

The V gene is TRBV4-2, the J gene TRBJ2-2; D gene uncertain. V was trimmed by 2 bases and J by 6 bases, leaving 10 bases between them. CDR3 size: 14 residues. CDR1 and CDR2 (germline): LGHNA, YNFKEQ. The CDR3 DNA reads TGTGCCAGCAGCCAACCGGCAGGTGCCGGGGAGCTGTTTTTT. It encodes CASSQPAGAGELFF.

As DNA, the CDR3 is TGTGCCATCAGTGAGACGAGGACAGGGATGGCCGGGGAGCTGTTTTTT. Translating gives CAISETRTGMAGELFF. The chain combines TRBV10-3 with TRBJ2-2; 8 bases align to TRBD1. The CDR3 has 16 amino acids. Germline V gives CDR1 ENHRY, CDR2 SYGVKD. J was trimmed by 6 bases and V by 2 bases; bases with no gene match: 8.

CDR3 sequence: CASSPTRGQKNTEAFF. Written as DNA, the CDR3 is TGTGCCAGCAGCCCAACCCGAGGCCAGAAGAACACTGAAGCTTTCTTT. The chain links TRBV7-2 to TRBJ1-1; the D is unclear. Trimming took 5 bases from V and 1 from J, leaving 17 bases between them. Germline loops: CDR1 SGHTA, CDR2 FQGNSA. This CDR3 has 16 amino acids.

V is TRBV5-1 and J is TRBJ1-1, with D possibly matching TRBD1 (5 bases). Trimming cost V 1 base and J 1 base, with 14 bases left between them. This CDR3 region has 16 residues. Germline assignment: CDR1 SGHRS and CDR2 YFSETQ. CDR3 nucleotides: TGCGCCAGCAGCTTGATATCGACGGGGGAGAACACTGAAGCTTTCTTT. It yields the protein CASSLISTGENTEAFF.

The V gene is TRBV6-6, the J gene TRBJ1-6; possibly TRBD1 for D (5 bases). The germline V gene has CDR1 MNHNY and CDR2 SVGAGI (reference sequence). The CDR3 covers 14 residues. V was shortened by 8 bases and J by 0 bases, with 8 bases between the two germline ends. The CDR3 reads CASDSFSYNSPLHF. As DNA, the CDR3 is TGTGCCAGCGACAGCTTCTCCTATAATTCACCCCTCCACTTT.

The rearrangement links TRBV30 to TRBJ1-1; TRBD1 might be the D (5 bases). V lost 1 base and J 4 bases, leaving 13 bases between the germline ends. CDR1 is GTSNPN and CDR2 is SVGIG in the germline V gene (reference sequence). The CDR3 contains 14 residues. CDR3 nucleotide sequence: TGTGCCTGGAGTGGAAGGGGCAAAGGCACTGAAGCTTTCTTT. It translates to CAWSGRGKGTEAFF.